The 27 T cell receptor beta chains below come from one sample, sequenced in a study of cytomegalovirus exposure and HLA in healthy donors. The PCR made use of 60 Vbeta and 13 Jbeta primers. This table comes from immunoSEQ multiplex PCR, and its TCRdb copy is limited to in-frame clones, with some not included. This repertoire shows around 180,000 clones, roughly 87% found once; its top ten account for about 0.21%. Source material: PBMCs. Receptors were obtained from a girl under three years old in good health and CMV-seronegative.

The V gene is TRBV5-1, the J gene TRBJ2-7; tentatively, D is TRBD2 (5 bases). The V end was cut by 0 bases, the J end by 7 bases, with 14 bases between. The CDR3 extends over 14 amino acids. The germline V gene encodes CDR1 SGHRS and CDR2 YFSETQ. Here the CDR3 reads CASSLGGRRGEQYF. CDR3 nucleotides: TGCGCCAGCAGCTTGGGGGGTCGTAGAGGGGAGCAGTACTTC.

The V call is TRBV7-8, the J call TRBJ1-2; no firm D call. The ends were cut back, 5 bases at V and 6 bases at J, with 16 bases in the middle. Germline loops: CDR1 SGHVS, CDR2 FQNEAQ. This CDR3 is built from 14 residues. CDR3 in amino acids: CASSPSELFNGYTF. For the CDR3, the DNA is TGTGCCAGCAGCCCTTCTGAACTATTCAATGGCTACACCTTC.

The V gene is TRBV18, the J gene TRBJ2-3; D gene unclear. The germline gives CDR1 KGHSH, CDR2 LQKENI. V was trimmed by 2 bases and J by 2 bases, leaving 14 bases between them. The CDR3 totals 16 residues. The CDR3 here is CASSPTIQFSTDTQYF. As DNA, the CDR3 is TGTGCCAGCTCACCAACGATCCAGTTCTCCACAGATACGCAGTATTTT.

The chain links TRBV30 to TRBJ2-5; a weak D match, TRBD2 (7 bases). CDR3 length equals 14 residues. From germline, CDR1 is GTSNPN and CDR2 SVGIG (reference sequence). V was pared by 2 bases and J by 5 bases, with 15 bases between. CDR3 sequence (DNA): TGTGCCTGGAGTCTGTGGGGGGGCTTGGAGACCCAGTACTTC. As protein: CAWSLWGGLETQYF.

The count of this clone is one. The chain recombines TRBV29-1 with TRBJ2-7, with D perhaps matching TRBD2 (5 bases). The length of the CDR3 is 15 residues. Trimming pared 6 bases from V and 0 bases from J, leaving 18 bases between. Per the germline V gene, CDR1 is SQVTM and CDR2 is ANQGSEA. The CDR3: CSVGRPGLVSYEQYF. In nucleotides, the CDR3 is TGCAGCGTAGGGAGACCCGGACTGGTCTCCTACGAGCAGTACTTC.

The chain uses TRBV6-5 and TRBJ1-2; 10 bases fit TRBD1. Germline-derived CDR1 and CDR2 are MNHEY and SVGAGI. The V and J ends lost 5 bases and 0 bases, in that order; junction bases with no gene match: 3. The CDR3 has 15 residues. This CDR3 reads CASSGGTGANYGYTF. CDR3 nucleotide sequence: TGTGCCAGCAGTGGGGGGACAGGGGCTAACTATGGCTACACCTTC.

This chain connects TRBV5-6 to TRBJ1-5; 9 bases agree with TRBD1. V was pared by 2 bases and J by 5 bases, with 5 bases of the junction left unmatched. The CDR3 length is 15 residues. Germline V lookup: CDR1 SGHDT, CDR2 YYEEEE. The CDR3 coding sequence is TGTGCCAGCAGCTTCGGGGACAGGGTTGATCAGCCCCAGCATTTT. Translating it yields CASSFGDRVDQPQHF.

This chain joins TRBV11-1 and TRBJ2-3; the D is unclear. Germline V gene data show CDR1 as SGHAT and CDR2 as FQDESV (reference sequence). The CDR3 extends over 11 amino acids. Trimming took 5 bases from V and 4 from J, leaving 4 bases between them. The CDR3 DNA follows: TGTGCCAGCAGCCAATCAGATACGCAGTATTTT. It specifies CASSQSDTQYF.

This chain connects TRBV4-1 to TRBJ2-1; D might be TRBD1 (6 bases). The V and J ends lost 0 bases and 16 bases respectively, with 16 bases between them. Germline V gene lookup returns CDR1 MGHRA and CDR2 YSYEKL. The CDR3 runs to 13 residues. CDR3 protein: CASSQDLKDRNFF. The CDR3 DNA follows: TGCGCCAGCAGCCAAGATCTAAAGGACAGAAACTTCTTC.

This clone was counted a few times. V and J are TRBV6-1 and TRBJ1-1; TRBD1 matches 7 bases. V was clipped by 2 bases and J by 4 bases; unmatched bases: 4. Germline V CDR1 and CDR2: MNHNS, SASEGT. The CDR3 extends over 14 amino acids. CDR3 sequence (DNA): TGTGCCAGCAGTGAAACCCCAGGGGGCACTGAAGCTTTCTTT. It is translated as CASSETPGGTEAFF.

The V gene is TRBV6-5, the J gene TRBJ1-2; 8 positions match TRBD1. Germline-derived CDR1 and CDR2 are MNHEY and SVGAGI. The CDR3 runs 14 residues. V gave up 9 bases and J gave up 4 bases; unmatched junction bases: 10. The CDR3 is CASWRTGRPYGYTF. The CDR3 coding sequence is TGTGCCAGTTGGAGGACAGGGAGACCCTATGGCTACACCTTC.

This clone was found a few times. The chain employs TRBV29-1 and TRBJ2-5; D not resolved. This CDR3 has 13 amino acids. Germline lookup yields CDR1 SQVTM and CDR2 ANQGSEA. With 3 bases removed from V and 0 bases from J, the gap between germline ends came to 8 bases. Here the CDR3 DNA reads TGCAGCGTTGACCGTCGGGACCAAGAGACCCAGTACTTC. Its translation: CSVDRRDQETQYF. Supplemented by reference TRBV29-1 and TRBJ2-5, the full variable domain reads SAVISQKPSRDICQRGTSLTIQCQVDSQVTMMFWYRQQPGQSLTLIATANQGSEATYESGFVIDKFPISRPNLTFSTLTVSNMSPEDSSIYLCSVDRRDQETQYFGPGTRLLVL.

This clone was counted a few times. The chain combines TRBV5-5 with TRBJ1-2; weak D call: TRBD1 (6 bases). Trimming pared 4 bases from V and 2 bases from J, leaving 21 bases between. Looked up from germline, CDR1 is SGHKS and CDR2 is YYEKEE (reference sequence). This CDR3 contains 17 residues. The CDR3 loop is CASSSRTGPASNYGYTF. The CDR3 DNA follows: TGTGCCAGCAGCAGCCGAACAGGGCCCGCATCAAACTATGGCTACACCTTC.

This clone was seen just once. The chain couples TRBV11-2 to TRBJ2-1; TRBD2 matches at 12 bases. With 1 base clipped from V and 8 bases from J, the junction kept 15 bases outside the gene matches. Germline-derived CDR1 and CDR2 are SGHAT and FQNNGV. The CDR3 is 19 amino acids. The DNA for the CDR3 is TGTGCCAGCAGCTTAGGTTTTGTGCTAGCGGGAGGGCCGGGGGATGAGCAGTTCTTC. This encodes CASSLGFVLAGGPGDEQFF. The complete variable domain, with remaining parts taken from reference TRBV11-2 and TRBJ2-1, reads EAGVAQSPRYKIIEKRQSVAFWCNPISGHATLYWYQQILGQGPKLLIQFQNNGVVDDSQLPKDRFSAERLKGVDSTLKIQPAKLEDSAVYLCASSLGFVLAGGPGDEQFFGPGTRLTVL.

The genes are TRBV5-4 and TRBJ2-5; tentative D call: TRBD2 (5 bases). The germline gives CDR1 SGHNT, CDR2 YYREEE (reference sequence). CDR3 length: 15 residues. V dropped 0 bases and J dropped 9 bases, with 18 bases sitting between them. CDR3: CASSLGLGAEEAQYF. The DNA of the CDR3 is TGTGCCAGCAGCTTGGGGCTTGGAGCGGAGGAGGCCCAGTACTTC.

V and J are TRBV2 and TRBJ2-5; tentative D call: TRBD1 (5 bases). The end of the DNA is better explained by TRBJ2-7, so the J call may be wrong. Germline CDR1 is SNHLY and CDR2 is FYNNEI. The CDR3 is 15 residues long. The DNA of the CDR3 is TGTGCCAGCAGTGAACTTGTTGGGGCTGGGTACGAGCAGTACTTC. Translation gives CASSELVGAGYEQYF.

The chain carries TRBV5-6 and TRBJ2-1, with 9 bases identical to TRBD1. CDR3 length: 15 amino acids. V was clipped by 2 bases and J by 6 bases; unmatched bases: 6. Germline CDR1 reads SGHDT; CDR2 reads YYEEEE. CDR3 loop: CASSLQGALANEQFF. Written as DNA, the CDR3 is TGTGCCAGCAGCTTACAGGGGGCGCTTGCCAATGAGCAGTTCTTC.

This CDR3 reads CASSFPLGVGEAFF. The CDR3 coding sequence is TGTGCCAGCAGCTTTCCTTTAGGGGTTGGTGAAGCTTTCTTT. The chain uses TRBV7-8 and TRBJ1-1, with D possibly being TRBD1 (5 bases). V was shortened by 3 bases and J by 7 bases, with 15 bases between the two germline ends. Germline assignment: CDR1 SGHVS and CDR2 FQNEAQ. The CDR3 consists of 14 residues. Based on the CDR3 plus reference TRBV7-8 and TRBJ1-1, the full variable domain is GAGVSQSPRYKVAKRGQDVALRCDPISGHVSLFWYQQALGQGPEFLTYFQNEAQLDKSGLPSDRFFAERPEGSVSTLKIQRTQQEDSAVYLCASSFPLGVGEAFFGQGTRLTVV.

Worth noting for this clone: A junction end diverges from the germline sequence, so it may reflect a read error. The rearrangement links TRBV5-1 to TRBJ1-5, with 9 bases aligning to TRBD1. This CDR3 has 13 residues. The germline V gene has CDR1 SGHRS and CDR2 YFSETQ. As DNA, the CDR3 is TGCGCCAGCAGTTTGGGACAGGGAGGGCCCCAGCATTTT. Amino acid sequence: CASSLGQGGPQHF.

The V and J genes are TRBV5-1 and TRBJ2-5, with D possibly matching TRBD2 (6 bases). The germline V gene encodes CDR1 SGHRS and CDR2 YFSETQ. This CDR3 comprises 15 residues. Trimming pared 4 bases from V and 4 bases from J, leaving 17 bases between. Here the CDR3 reads CASSVSGGGGETQYF. In DNA, the CDR3 is TGCGCCAGCAGCGTTAGCGGCGGAGGTGGAGAGACCCAGTACTTC.

The rearrangement links TRBV7-8 to TRBJ2-1; 10 bases match TRBD2. Trimming at V came to 5 bases and at J to 5 bases, leaving 9 bases not matched to a gene. The CDR3 has 16 residues. CDR1 is SGHVS and CDR2 is FQNEAQ in the germline V gene. The CDR3 coding sequence is TGTGCCAGCAGCGTACAAGCGGGAGGGCCCAACAATGAGCAGTTCTTC. Its translation is CASSVQAGGPNNEQFF.

In its sample, this clone was seen a few times. The V and J genes are TRBV5-4 and TRBJ2-1; D may be TRBD2 (6 bases). Germline CDR1 is SGHNT and CDR2 is YYREEE (reference sequence). The CDR3 extends over 16 amino acids. Between the trimmed V and J ends, which lost 4 bases and 0 bases, there was a span of 14 bases. The CDR3 sequence: CASSPLEGGSYNEQFF. DNA of the CDR3: TGTGCCAGCAGCCCCTTAGAGGGAGGCTCCTACAATGAGCAGTTCTTC.

This clone showed up just a few times. V usage is TRBV5-1 and J usage is TRBJ2-3; the match to TRBD2 covers 7 bases. The CDR3 runs to 16 residues. Trimming cost V 0 bases and J 2 bases; bases outside gene matches: 6. In germline, CDR1 is SGHRS, CDR2 YFSETQ. CDR3 sequence: CASSLGLALITDTQYF. CDR3 bases: TGCGCCAGCAGCTTGGGACTAGCCCTAATCACAGATACGCAGTATTTT.

Only one count was recorded for this clone. The chain uses TRBV12-5 and TRBJ1-2; the match to TRBD1 covers 8 bases. The CDR3 has 14 amino acids. The J segment lost 0 bases and the V segment lost 5 bases, leaving 2 bases of the junction unmatched. Looked up from germline, CDR1 is LGHNT and CDR2 is FRNRAP. In DNA form, the CDR3 reads TGTGCTAGTGGTAGGACAGGGTCTAACTATGGCTACACCTTC. Translation: CASGRTGSNYGYTF.

V gene TRBV7-2 combines with J gene TRBJ2-3; 10 bases are shared with TRBD2. Looked up from germline, CDR1 is SGHTA and CDR2 is FQGNSA. Trimming removed 4 bases from V and 1 base from J; junction bases left unmatched: 2. CDR3 length: 15 residues. The CDR3 DNA sequence: TGTGCCAGCAGCTGGGGGACTAGCGGCACAGATACGCAGTATTTT. This codes for CASSWGTSGTDTQYF.

The gene calls are TRBV4-2 and TRBJ2-1; D ambiguous. Trimming pared 0 bases from V and 3 bases from J, leaving 12 bases between. The CDR3 loop spans 16 amino acids. The germline V gene has CDR1 LGHNA and CDR2 YNFKEQ. CDR3 protein: CASSQDLTPLYNEQFF. Written as DNA, the CDR3 is TGTGCCAGCAGCCAAGATTTAACACCTCTCTACAATGAGCAGTTCTTC.

In DNA, the CDR3 is TGTGCCAGCAGCTTCTTACAGGGGGCTGGAGGCTACACCTTC. Translation gives CASSFLQGAGGYTF. The chain links TRBV11-2 to TRBJ1-2, with 9 bases aligning to TRBD1. Germline V CDR1 and CDR2: SGHAT, FQNNGV. V dropped 3 bases and J dropped 8; count of bases not matched to a gene: 7. CDR3 length: 14 amino acids. Full variable domain (rest looked up from reference TRBV11-2 and TRBJ1-2): EAGVAQSPRYKIIEKRQSVAFWCNPISGHATLYWYQQILGQGPKLLIQFQNNGVVDDSQLPKDRFSAERLKGVDSTLKIQPAKLEDSAVYLCASSFLQGAGGYTFGSGTRLTVV.